This TCR beta chain derives from a study of CD8+CD57+ T cells in acquired aplastic anemia. Study details: An average of 3.2 ug of DNA was obtained from sorted CD4+ and CD8+ cells. Overall study results and limits: Between patients and controls, CD8+ Simpson's diversity did not vary significantly. Both patients and controls carried the same twenty-nine CD8+ CDR3 sequences.

This CDR3 is 15 amino acids long. V was shortened by 4 bases and J by 5 bases, with 17 bases between the two germline ends. From germline, CDR1 is LGHDT and CDR2 YNNKEL (reference sequence). Both TCR beta VDJ combination and CDR3 sequence profiling were carried out. Genomic DNA was the template for this profiling. TCRdb independently ran MiXCR on the reads; one entry per CDR3 protein. The repertoire has about 220,000 distinct CDR3 sequences, 30% to 40% of them found once; the top ten carry approximately 1.2%. Remarks on this clonotype: The antigen is unknown.

This receptor was taken from a human donor in good health, serving as a control. The specimen sequenced was sorted CD4+, CD8+, or CD8+CD57+ T cells (not recorded which) from PBMCs. The rearrangement links TRBV3-1 to TRBJ1-1; the D is unclear. The CDR3 reads CASSPKGLRGTEAFF. CDR3 coding DNA: TGTGCCAGCAGCCCTAAAGGGCTCAGAGGGACTGAAGCTTTCTTT.